This T cell receptor beta chain was recovered during a study of stem cell transplantation in POMP-related autoinflammatory disease. At the level of the study: Pre-transplant patients had naive-skewed CD4+ T cells and few CD8+ T cells. General observations from the study: Fewer unique TRB V-J gene pairings were identified in patients with PRAID. In patients with PRAID, every analyzed T-cell subset tended to show lower diversity and higher clonality.

The table came from immunoSEQ multiplex PCR; TCRdb's copy has only in-frame clones and leaves some out. The sample records some 65,000 clones, approximately 91% being singletons. The sample holds one count of this clone. The target antigen is unknown. The CDR3 totals 14 residues. V lost 5 bases and J 3 bases, leaving 13 bases between the germline ends. Germline V gene sequence: CDR1 MNHEY, CDR2 SVGAGI. This specimen consisted of CD4+ T cells from PBMCs, obtained after stem cell transplantation. The sequence was obtained from a human patient with POMP-related autoinflammation and immune dysregulation (PRAID). The graft donor may account for some of the T cells. This chain links TRBV6-5 with TRBJ2-5; D assignment may be TRBD1 or TRBD2 (5 bases each). The CDR3 DNA reads TGTGCCAGCAGTCGTCTAGGGGAGAAAGAGACCCAGTACTTC. This sequence encodes CASSRLGEKETQYF.